These 4 T cell receptor beta chains came from one sample sequenced in a study of Ad26.COV2.S vaccination and SARS-CoV-2 variants. Repertoires were generated with immunoSEQ multiplex PCR, while TCRdb's copy carries only in-frame clones and drops some. Of around 350,000 clones listed, 70% to 90% are singletons. Treatment meaning: 15 to 20 received Ad26.COV2.S at low or high dose, single or two shots; about five received placebo; per-sample allocation not given. Specimen acquisition occurred on day 63 following the initial vaccine or placebo injection. Here the sequenced sample was peripheral blood, taken in a trial of Ad26.COV2.S vaccine versus placebo. Receptors originate from a person between 18 and 65 years old who received the Ad26.COV2.S COVID-19 vaccine or a placebo.

The chain employs TRBV10-3 and TRBJ1-4; TRBD1 matches 9 bases. The germline CDR1 and CDR2 sequences are ENHRY and SYGVKD. J lost 5 bases, V lost 3 bases, and 4 bases had no gene match. The CDR3 is made up of 15 amino acids. The CDR3 DNA follows: TGTGCCATCAGTGACCCAGGGACAGGGAATGAAAAACTGTTTTTT. This sequence encodes CAISDPGTGNEKLFF.

This clone was observed a single time. The V call is TRBV3-1 (or the pseudogene TRBV3-2), the J call TRBJ1-6, with 7 bases lining up with TRBD1. Germline-derived CDR1 and CDR2 are LGHDT and YNNKEL (reference sequence). The CDR3 covers 17 residues. J gave up 4 bases and V 0 bases, and 6 bases lay outside the gene matches. The CDR3 sequence: CASSQDSRGTYNSPLHF. CDR3 DNA: TGTGCCAGCAGCCAAGATTCCAGGGGGACTTATAATTCACCCCTCCACTTT.

This clone has a count of ten or more. V and J are TRBV7-8 and TRBJ2-2; D possibly corresponds to TRBD2 (6 bases). The CDR3 is 17 residues long. CDR1 is SGHVS, CDR2 FQNEAQ, per germline. The V end lost 8 bases, the J end lost 7 bases, and 26 bases lay between the germline ends. CDR3 nucleotides: TGTGCCAGCGCCCCATGGAGGGCGGGGTTCGGGGTCGGGGAGCTGTTTTTT. This gives the protein CASAPWRAGFGVGELFF. Looking up the rest from reference TRBV7-8 and TRBJ2-2 gives the full variable domain: GAGVSQSPRYKVAKRGQDVALRCDPISGHVSLFWYQQALGQGPEFLTYFQNEAQLDKSGLPSDRFFAERPEGSVSTLKIQRTQQEDSAVYLCASAPWRAGFGVGELFFGEGSRLTVL.

The chain carries TRBV12-3 or TRBV12-4 and TRBJ1-2, with D possibly TRBD1 on 5 matching bases. There are 11 residues in the CDR3. Between the trimmed V and J ends, which lost 3 bases and 10 bases, there was a span of 9 bases. The CDR3 DNA follows: TGTGCCAGCAGTTTCACAGGATACTACACCTTC. Translation gives CASSFTGYYTF.